The sequence of this TCR beta chain was determined in a study of Ad26.COV2.S vaccination and SARS-CoV-2 variants. The overall study: Donor joined the COV1001 Ad26.COV2.S trial arm. Ad26.COV2.S given intramuscularly, once or twice 56 days apart. Study-wide points: There was a possibility that the TCR breadth and depth analyses underestimated total T cell responses.

On this clone: Antigen unknown.

The CDR3 covers 13 residues. The V end was cut by 3 bases, the J end by 5 bases, with 8 bases between. Germline lookup yields CDR1 MGHRA and CDR2 YSYEKL. Treatment: 19 received Ad26.COV2.S at low or high dose, single or two shots; a few received placebo; per-sample allocation not given. Repertoires come from day 63 after the first vaccine or placebo injection. An Ad26 vector was used to express Wuhan-strain SARS-CoV-2 spike as the vaccine. Method: immunoSEQ multiplex PCR; TCRdb's copy keeps in-frame clones and lacks some. The profile shows about 420,000 clones, around nine tenths of them singletons. The sequence was obtained from a person aged 18-60 years who received the Ad26.COV2.S COVID-19 vaccine or a placebo. The V and J genes are TRBV4-1 and TRBJ1-3, with D unclear. The starting material was peripheral blood, obtained in a trial of Ad26.COV2.S vaccine versus placebo. The DNA of the CDR3 is TGCGCCAGCAGCCAGGGTCTGAGAAACACCATATATTTT. It yields the protein CASSQGLRNTIYF.